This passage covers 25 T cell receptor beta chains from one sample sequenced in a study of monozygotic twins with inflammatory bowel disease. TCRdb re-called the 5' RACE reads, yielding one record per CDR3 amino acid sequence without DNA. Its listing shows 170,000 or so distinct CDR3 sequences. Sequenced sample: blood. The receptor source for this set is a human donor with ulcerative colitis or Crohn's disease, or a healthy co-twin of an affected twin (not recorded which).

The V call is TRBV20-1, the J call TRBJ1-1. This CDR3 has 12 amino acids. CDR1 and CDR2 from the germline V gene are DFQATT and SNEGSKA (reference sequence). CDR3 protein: CNTGPTNTEAFF.

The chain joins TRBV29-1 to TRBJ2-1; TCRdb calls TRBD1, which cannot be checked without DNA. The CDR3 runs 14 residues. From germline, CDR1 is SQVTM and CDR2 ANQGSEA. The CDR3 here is CSGGEKQGRNEQFF.

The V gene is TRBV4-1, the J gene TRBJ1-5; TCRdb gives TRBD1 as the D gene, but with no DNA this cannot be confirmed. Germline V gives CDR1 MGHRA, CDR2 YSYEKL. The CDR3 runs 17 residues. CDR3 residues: CASSQEVGTGQIQPQHF.

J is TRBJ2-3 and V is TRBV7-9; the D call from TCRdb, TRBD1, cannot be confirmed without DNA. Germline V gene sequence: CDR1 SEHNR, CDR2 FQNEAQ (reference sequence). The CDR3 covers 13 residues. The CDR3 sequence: CTSSPPGGETQYF.

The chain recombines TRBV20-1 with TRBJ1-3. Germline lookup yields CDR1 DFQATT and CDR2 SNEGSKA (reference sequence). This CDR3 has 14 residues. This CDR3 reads CSARDPRVGNTIYF.

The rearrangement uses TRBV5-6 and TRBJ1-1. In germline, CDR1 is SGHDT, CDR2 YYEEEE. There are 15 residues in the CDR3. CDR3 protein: CASSLTMTMNTESFF.

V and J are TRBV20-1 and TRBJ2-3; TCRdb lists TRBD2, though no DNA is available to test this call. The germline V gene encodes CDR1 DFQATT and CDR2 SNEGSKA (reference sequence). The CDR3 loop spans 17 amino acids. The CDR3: CSASSALRTSGRDTQYF.

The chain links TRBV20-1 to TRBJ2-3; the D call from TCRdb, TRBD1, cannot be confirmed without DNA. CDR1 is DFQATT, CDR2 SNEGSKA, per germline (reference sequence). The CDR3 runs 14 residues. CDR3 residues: CSALSGTGSDTQYF.

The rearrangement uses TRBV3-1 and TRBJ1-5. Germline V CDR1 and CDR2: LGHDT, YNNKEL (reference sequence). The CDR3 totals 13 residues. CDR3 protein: CASGRVGDQPQHF.

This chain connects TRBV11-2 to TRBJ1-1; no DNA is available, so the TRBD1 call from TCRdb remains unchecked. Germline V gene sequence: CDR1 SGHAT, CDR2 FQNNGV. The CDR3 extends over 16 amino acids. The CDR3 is CASSLAQGAMNTEAFF. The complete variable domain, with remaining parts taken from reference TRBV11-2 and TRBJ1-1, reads EAGVAQSPRYKIIEKRQSVAFWCNPISGHATLYWYQQILGQGPKLLIQFQNNGVVDDSQLPKDRFSAERLKGVDSTLKIQPAKLEDSAVYLCASSLAQGAMNTEAFFGQGTRLTVV.

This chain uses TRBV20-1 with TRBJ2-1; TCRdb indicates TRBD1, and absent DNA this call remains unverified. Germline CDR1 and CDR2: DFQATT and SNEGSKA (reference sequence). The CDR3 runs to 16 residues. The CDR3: CSARDPLAGAFNEQFF.

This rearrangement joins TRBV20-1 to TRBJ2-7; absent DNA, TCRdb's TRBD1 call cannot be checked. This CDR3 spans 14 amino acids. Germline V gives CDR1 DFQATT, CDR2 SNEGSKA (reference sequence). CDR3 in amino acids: CSASSGTGVEEQYF.

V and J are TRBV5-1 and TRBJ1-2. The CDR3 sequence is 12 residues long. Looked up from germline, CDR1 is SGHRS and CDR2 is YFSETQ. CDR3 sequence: CASSLEGYGYTF.

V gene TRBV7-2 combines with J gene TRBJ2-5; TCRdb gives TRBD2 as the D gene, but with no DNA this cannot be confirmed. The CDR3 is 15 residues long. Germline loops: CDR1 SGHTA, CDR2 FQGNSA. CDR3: CASSPYSGIQETQYF.

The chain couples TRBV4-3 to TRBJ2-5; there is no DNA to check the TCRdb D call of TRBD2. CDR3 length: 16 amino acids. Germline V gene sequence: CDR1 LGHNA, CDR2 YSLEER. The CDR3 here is CASSQDPLAGGETQYF.

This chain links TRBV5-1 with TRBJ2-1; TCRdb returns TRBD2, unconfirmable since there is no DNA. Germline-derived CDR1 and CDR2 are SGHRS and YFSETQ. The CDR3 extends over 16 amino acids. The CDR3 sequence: CASSLFSGRRYNEQFF.

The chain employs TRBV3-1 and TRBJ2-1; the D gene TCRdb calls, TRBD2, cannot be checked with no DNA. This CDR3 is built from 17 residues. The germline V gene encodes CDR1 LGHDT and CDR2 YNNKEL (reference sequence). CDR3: CASSQPGLAGGSNEQFF.

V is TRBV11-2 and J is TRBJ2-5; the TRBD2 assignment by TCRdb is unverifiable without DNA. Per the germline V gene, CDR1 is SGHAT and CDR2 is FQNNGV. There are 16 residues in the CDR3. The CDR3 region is CASSLVAGGFQETQYF.

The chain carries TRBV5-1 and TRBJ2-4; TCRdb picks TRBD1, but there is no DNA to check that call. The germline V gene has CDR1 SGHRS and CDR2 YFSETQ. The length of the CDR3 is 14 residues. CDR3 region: CASSLGTTRDIQYF.

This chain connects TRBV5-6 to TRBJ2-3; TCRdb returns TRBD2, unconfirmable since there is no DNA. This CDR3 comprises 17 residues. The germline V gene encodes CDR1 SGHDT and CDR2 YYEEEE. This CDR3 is CASSEVGLAGGGDTQYF.

The CDR3 sequence: CATQRGQGYIGELFF. The chain recombines TRBV19 with TRBJ2-2; TCRdb's D gene call, TRBD1, goes unchecked for lack of DNA. CDR3 length equals 15 residues. Germline assignment: CDR1 LNHDA and CDR2 SQIVND (reference sequence).

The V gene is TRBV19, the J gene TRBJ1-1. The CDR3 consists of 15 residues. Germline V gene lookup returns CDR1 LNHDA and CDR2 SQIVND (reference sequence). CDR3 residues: CASSIVADMNTEAFF.

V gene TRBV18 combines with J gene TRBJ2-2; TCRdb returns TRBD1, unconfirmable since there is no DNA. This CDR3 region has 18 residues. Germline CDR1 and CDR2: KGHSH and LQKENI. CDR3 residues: CASSPYRDRGRNTGELFF.

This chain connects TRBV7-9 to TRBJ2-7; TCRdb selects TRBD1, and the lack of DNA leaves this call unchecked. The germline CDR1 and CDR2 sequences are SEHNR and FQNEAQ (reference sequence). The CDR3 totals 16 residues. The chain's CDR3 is CASSSIRQGRFYEQYF.

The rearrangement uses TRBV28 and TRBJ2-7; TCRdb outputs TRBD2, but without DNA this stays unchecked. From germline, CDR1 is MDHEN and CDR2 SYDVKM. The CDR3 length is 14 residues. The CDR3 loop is CASSLPAGTYEQYF.